The rows below give T cell receptor beta chains drawn from one sample of a study of blood T cell repertoires in COVID-19. Sequencing used immunoSEQ multiplex PCR; TCRdb keeps in-frame clones, though not all of them. The sample yields 45,000 to 70,000 clones, around 86% seen once. Sequenced: peripheral blood. Receptors were obtained from a woman over 75 with active or convalescent COVID-19. The CDR3 runs from the conserved cysteine through the conserved F or W. A D gene is named only where the DNA matches it firmly. Some rows have no size entry. The others give once, few or many, or a class for an expanded clone.

TRBV5-1	TRBJ1-2	.	.	TGCGCCAGCAGCCCAGACACGGTCTATGGCTACACCTTC	CASSPDTVYGYTF
TRBV15	TRBJ1-4	TRBD1	.	TGTGCCACCAGCAGACCGGGACAGTCGGAAAAACTGTTTTTT	CATSRPGQSEKLFF
TRBV12-3/TRBV12-4	TRBJ2-1	.	.	TGTGCCAGCAGTTCGGTAGCGAATGAGCAGTTCTTC	CASSSVANEQFF
TRBV7-2	TRBJ2-5	.	.	TGTGCCAGCAGCATAACCCGTGGGGGGCAAGAGACCCAGTACTTC	CASSITRGGQETQYF
TRBV4-2	TRBJ1-2	.	.	TGTGCCAGCAGCCAAGGGGGAGGAATGGACTATGGCTACACCTTC	CASSQGGGMDYGYTF
TRBV7-3	TRBJ1-3	.	.	TGTGCCAGCAGCCCCGGGGGTTCTGGAAACACCATATATTTT	CASSPGGSGNTIYF
TRBV15	TRBJ2-7	.	.	TGTGCCACCAGCAGAGTCGGGACATCCGAGCAGTACTTC	CATSRVGTSEQYF
TRBV5-4	TRBJ1-4	.	.	TGTGCCAGCAGCTTCCTCGCCGGGGGGCCGGATGAAAAACTGTTTTTT	CASSFLAGGPDEKLFF
TRBV5-1	TRBJ1-3	.	few	TGCGCCAGCAGCTTGGTAGCAGGGGCTGGAAACACCATATATTTT	CASSLVAGAGNTIYF
TRBV5-1	TRBJ1-5	.	.	TGCGTCAGCAGCCCAGGGTCAGAACCAAGCAATCAGCCCCAGCATTTT	CVSSPGSEPSNQPQHF
TRBV4-1	TRBJ1-4	.	.	TGCGCCAGCAGCCTGTCAGCTCGGGGTGAAAAACTGTTTTTT	CASSLSARGEKLFF
TRBV3-1/TRBV3-2	TRBJ1-1	.	.	TGTGCCAGCAGCCCAAGACCAGGGAACACTGAAGCTTTCTTT	CASSPRPGNTEAFF
TRBV2	TRBJ2-7	.	.	TGTGCCAGCAGATACTTCGACGAGCAGTACTTC	CASRYFDEQYF
TRBV2	TRBJ1-1	.	.	TGTGCCAGCAGTTCTATGGGGGGGAACACTGAAGCTTTCTTT	CASSSMGGNTEAFF
TRBV5-6	TRBJ2-5	.	.	TGTGCCAGCAGCGGTTACAGAGAGACCCAGTACTTC	CASSGYRETQYF
TRBV15	TRBJ1-4	TRBD1	.	TGTGCCACCAGCAGAGTTCCGGGACAGAAGGAAAAACTGTTTTTT	CATSRVPGQKEKLFF
TRBV6-5	TRBJ1-1	.	.	TGTGCCAGCAGTTACTACGGGCAGAGGAGGACTGAAGCTTTCTTT	CASSYYGQRRTEAFF
TRBV7-2	TRBJ2-7	TRBD1	.	TGTGCCAGCAGCTTATTGGGACAGCCTTACTACGAGCAGTACTTC	CASSLLGQPYYEQYF
TRBV6-2/TRBV6-3	TRBJ2-5	.	.	TGTGCCAGCAGTTCCCAACGGACCGGGGGAGAGACCCAGTACTTC	CASSSQRTGGETQYF
TRBV4-2	TRBJ1-2	.	few	TGTGCCAGCAGCCAAGGGACAGACTACAACTATGGCTACACCTTC	CASSQGTDYNYGYTF
TRBV7-3	TRBJ1-1	.	few	TGTGCCAGCAGCTTTGGCGGGAACACTGAAGCTTTCTTT	CASSFGGNTEAFF
TRBV7-9	TRBJ2-7	TRBD1	.	TGTGCCAGCAGCTTAGGGACCGGGACAGGGATTCACGAGCAGTACTTC	CASSLGTGTGIHEQYF
TRBV19	TRBJ1-2	TRBD1	.	TGTGCCAGTAGACAAGACAGGGGAGGTAACTATGGCTACACCTTC	CASRQDRGGNYGYTF
TRBV9	TRBJ2-1	TRBD2	.	TGTGCCAGTTCGGGAGGCCTCAATGAGCAGTTCTTC	CASSGGLNEQFF
TRBV3-1/TRBV3-2	TRBJ2-5	TRBD1	.	TGTGCCAGCAGCCACAGGGGGGACAGGGGCCAGTACTTC	CASSHRGDRGQYF
TRBV15	TRBJ1-2	TRBD1	.	TGTGCCACCAGCAGAGATACCCTCCCAGGGGGCAAGAGTGGCTACACCTTC	CATSRDTLPGGKSGYTF
TRBV6-2/TRBV6-3	TRBJ2-1	TRBD2	.	TGTGCCAGCAGTTACTCCAATAGCGGGGGGGCGATTTCCTACAATGAGCAGTTCTTC	CASSYSNSGGAISYNEQFF
TRBV2	TRBJ2-7	TRBD2	.	TGTGCCAGCTGGACTAGCGGGGTTTACGAGCAGTACTTC	CASWTSGVYEQYF
TRBV3-1/TRBV3-2	TRBJ2-3	TRBD2	.	TGTGCCAGCAGCCAAGAGAAGCGGGGGAGCACAGATACGCAGTATTTT	CASSQEKRGSTDTQYF
TRBV6-4	TRBJ2-1	.	.	TGTGCCAGCAGCCCAAGATTGGCAGGCACCTACAATGAGCAGTTCTTC	CASSPRLAGTYNEQFF
TRBV28	TRBJ2-7	.	.	TGTGCCAGCAGTCCTTTACAGGAAGGCGAGCAGTACTTC	CASSPLQEGEQYF
TRBV7-9	TRBJ1-3	.	.	TGTGCCAGCAGCTTACAGGGGTTCGGAAACACCATATATTTT	CASSLQGFGNTIYF
TRBV10-1	TRBJ1-3	.	once	TGCGCCAGCAGTGAGTCGACCTGGGGAGCTGGAAACACCATATATTTT	CASSESTWGAGNTIYF
TRBV7-3	TRBJ2-1	TRBD2	few	TGTGCCAGCAGCTTAATGCCCGGGGGGGGCAATGAGCAGTTCTTC	CASSLMPGGGNEQFF
TRBV2	TRBJ1-3	.	.	TGTGCCAGCAGTGAAAGGGGGGGCCTTGGAAACACCATATATTTT	CASSERGGLGNTIYF